Reported below is one TCR beta chain. Its antigen is currently not known. Base qualities are not recorded, but no much larger clone differs from it by a single base. Genomic DNA was isolated from the sorted cells so that the TCRbeta CDR3 region could be sequenced. The immunoSEQ Assay was used for sequencing of TCRbeta CDR3 regions. This is the immuneACCESS table as TCRdb keeps it, with only in-frame sequences that have V and J called. A part of the clones is gone; compared with another copy, unresolved V genes explain less than half, and the rest is unexplained. The sample has 55,000 to 65,000 clones on record, about 85% of them singletons. The top ten constitute over 3.5% of the sample. Patients with autoimmune disease history or receiving systemic immunosuppression were excluded from the trial. Peripheral blood for TCR sequencing was collected from all dose cohorts at baseline, on cycle 4 day 1, and on cycle 7 day 1. The samples were drawn from a first-in-human, open-label, multicenter phase I dose-escalation trial of ivuxolimab. The trial enrolled adults with locally advanced or metastatic head and neck squamous cell, hepatocellular, melanoma or renal cell carcinoma. Before TCR sequencing, CD4+ T cells and CD8+ T cells were sorted from peripheral blood as separate populations.

This specimen belongs to a study of OX40 agonist ivuxolimab in advanced cancers. For the wider study: Ivuxolimab was a fully human IgG2 agonistic monoclonal antibody targeting the costimulatory receptor OX40 (CD134). Intravenous ivuxolimab was administered to patients every 2 weeks at six dose levels: 0.01, 0.1, 0.3, 1.5, 3 and 10 mg/kg. Among the approximately 54 dose-escalation patients, around 20 had hepatocellular carcinoma, approximately 15 melanoma, 9 renal cell carcinoma and 9 head and neck cancer. A male proportion of about 79% and a mean age of approximately 60 years, ranging from 23 to 79, were recorded for the dose-escalation cohort. Patients were allowed to have had prior anti-PD-1, anti-PD-L1 or anti-CTLA-4 therapy, and around 40% of the dose-escalation patients had previously received checkpoint inhibitors. Partial responses occurred in three dose-escalation patients, of whom one had hepatocellular carcinoma and two had cutaneous melanoma. The purpose of peripheral TCRbeta sequencing was to test whether ivuxolimab changed TCR sequence diversity and led to clonal T-cell expansion. The paper reports the monotherapy dose-escalation portion (N of about 47 patients) of the phase I ivuxolimab trial. Study-level results and caveats: Low levels of normalized T-cell clonal expansion were also seen in some nonresponding patients. After ivuxolimab, CD8+ T cells had more expanded clones than CD4+ T cells on average. At doses of 0.1 to 3.0 mg/kg, clonal expansion of both CD4+ and CD8+ T cells in blood was seen between baseline and week 6. In the 0.1-3.0 mg/kg groups, partial responders were among the patients with the lowest normalized peripheral clonal expansion, particularly in CD8+ T cells. Antigen specificity was not determined for the clonally expanded peripheral T cells.

The source was CD4+ or CD8+ T cells sorted from blood, collected in a trial of the OX40 agonist ivuxolimab. This TCR derives from an adult with an advanced solid tumor such as melanoma, head and neck, liver or kidney cancer.

The CDR3 amino acid sequence is: CVTGLAITGELFF. In nucleotide form, the sequence is TGTGTAACGGGACTAGCTATCACCGGGGAGCTGTTTTTT. Recombination linked TRBV2 to TRBJ2-2, with 9 bases aligning to TRBD2. The germline V gene sets CDR1 to SNHLY and CDR2 to FYNNEI. The CDR3 holds 13 amino acids from the cysteine to the phenylalanine. The retained sequence is limited to the CDR3, 39 bases, with the frame set at the first base.